One and the same sample provided the 26 T cell receptor beta chains below, sequenced in a study of regulatory T cells in long-lasting Graves disease. With iRepertoire HTBI primers and Arm-PCR of CDR3 regions, TCR beta libraries were built. One entry per CDR3 protein results from TCRdb running MiXCR on the multiplex PCR reads. The data contain 600,000 to 800,000 distinct CDR3 sequences, approximately 29% of them singletons. The time point denotes: persistent/refractory GD, antithyroid drugs over 5 years with positive TRAb. PBMC RNA was the source of the TCR library. The sample here was peripheral blood mononuclear cells (PBMCs), taken when the disease was refractory, from a patient treated with antithyroid drugs. These receptor sequences come from a female donor with Graves disease.

This clonotype was seen many times. The chain uses TRBV11-2 and TRBJ1-2; D remains unclear. The V gene lost 5 bases and the J gene lost 6 bases, with 19 bases spanning the gap. The CDR3 has 15 amino acids. Germline V lookup: CDR1 SGHAT, CDR2 FQNNGV. CDR3 sequence reads: CASSLYPQWKDGYTF. The DNA for the CDR3 is TGTGCCAGCAGCCTCTATCCGCAGTGGAAAGATGGCTACACCTTC.

The rearrangement joins TRBV29-1 to TRBJ1-2; D unclear. Trimming pared 1 base from V and 6 bases from J, leaving 12 bases between. The CDR3 has 13 residues. The germline gives CDR1 SQVTM, CDR2 ANQGSEA. CDR3 DNA: TGCAGCGTTGAAGGGGCTTACGCCAATGGCTACACCTTC. Translating it yields CSVEGAYANGYTF.

This chain links TRBV7-2 with TRBJ1-2; TRBD1 agrees at 8 bases. This CDR3 is 13 amino acids long. From germline, CDR1 is SGHTA and CDR2 FQGNSA. V was clipped by 6 bases and J by 7 bases; unmatched bases: 7. CDR3 loop: CASRHPRGPGYTF. The DNA for the CDR3 is TGTGCCAGCAGACACCCCAGGGGGCCTGGCTACACCTTC.

The V call is TRBV10-3, the J call TRBJ1-4, with 9 positions matching TRBD1. This CDR3 spans 13 amino acids. From germline, CDR1 is ENHRY and CDR2 SYGVKD. With V trimmed by 10 bases and J by 8 bases, 8 bases remained unmatched. The CDR3 coding sequence is TGTGCCACTAACAGGGGGCCGGACGAAAAACTGTTTTTT. It specifies CATNRGPDEKLFF.

CDR3 region: CAWLAGESYNEQFF. The CDR3 DNA reads as TGTGCCTGGCTAGCGGGAGAATCATACAATGAGCAGTTCTTC. The chain uses TRBV30 and TRBJ2-1; 10 bases fit TRBD2. V was pared by 5 bases and J by 4 bases, with 5 bases of the junction left unmatched. This CDR3 spans 14 amino acids. The germline gives CDR1 GTSNPN, CDR2 SVGIG (reference sequence).

This clonotype was found a few times. J is TRBJ1-1 and V is TRBV29-1, with D hard to call. This CDR3 region has 13 residues. CDR1 and CDR2 (germline): SQVTM, ANQGSEA. V lost 8 bases to trimming and J lost 4 bases, with 17 bases between them. This CDR3 reads CSSLGDGSTEAFF. The CDR3 region has the DNA TGCAGCTCACTCGGGGATGGGAGCACTGAAGCTTTCTTT. Together with reference TRBV29-1 and TRBJ1-1, the CDR3 gives the full variable domain: SAVISQKPSRDICQRGTSLTIQCQVDSQVTMMFWYRQQPGQSLTLIATANQGSEATYESGFVIDKFPISRPNLTFSTLTVSNMSPEDSSIYLCSSLGDGSTEAFFGQGTRLTVV.

This clonotype was detected many times. The rearrangement joins TRBV12-3 or TRBV12-4 to TRBJ1-6; D not certain. The CDR3 sequence is 14 residues long. Trimming stripped 8 bases from V and 10 bases from J, with 18 bases between. In DNA form, the CDR3 reads TGTGCCAGCTCTATGGTGGAATCGGACTCACCCCTCCACTTT. Translating it yields CASSMVESDSPLHF.

This clonotype was observed a few times. V is TRBV6-1 and J is TRBJ1-2, with TRBD1 identical over 8 bases. V shed 10 bases and J 8 bases; nucleotides not matched to a gene: 12. Germline V lookup: CDR1 MNHNS, CDR2 SASEGT. CDR3 size: 13 residues. The CDR3 DNA reads TGTGCCACCTACACCGGGACAGGCCGGGGCTACACCTTC. As protein: CATYTGTGRGYTF.

The rearrangement uses TRBV30 and TRBJ2-7; 8 positions match TRBD1. J was trimmed by 1 base and V by 4 bases; bases with no gene match: 3. CDR1 is GTSNPN and CDR2 is SVGIG in the germline V gene (reference sequence). The CDR3 is made up of 13 amino acids. CDR3 region: CAWNRGISYEQYF. DNA for the CDR3: TGTGCCTGGAACAGGGGGATATCCTACGAGCAGTACTTC.

This clonotype was seen many times. V and J are TRBV2 and TRBJ2-7; perhaps TRBD2 as D (5 bases). Germline V gene lookup returns CDR1 SNHLY and CDR2 FYNNEI. This CDR3 contains 13 residues. Trimming removed 9 bases at V and 3 bases at J, with 15 bases between. The CDR3 bases are TGTGCCAGTAGCATAGGACTGAACTACGAGCAGTACTTC. Translating gives CASSIGLNYEQYF. The complete variable domain, with remaining parts taken from reference TRBV2 and TRBJ2-7, reads EPEVTQTPSHQVTQMGQEVILRCVPISNHLYFYWYRQILGQKVEFLVSFYNNEISEKSEIFDDQFSVERPDGSNFTLKIRSTKLEDSAMYFCASSIGLNYEQYFGPGTRLTVT.

This clonotype was seen many times. The chain links TRBV28 to TRBJ1-6; D possibly corresponds to TRBD1 (6 bases). Germline V gene sequence: CDR1 MDHEN, CDR2 SYDVKM. The CDR3 length is 12 residues. Trimming removed 5 bases from V and 18 bases from J, with 17 bases in between. CDR3 sequence reads: CASSLIGGPPHF. The CDR3 nucleotides read TGTGCCAGCAGTCTTATAGGGGGGCCACCCCACTTT.

This clonotype was detected a few times. This chain connects TRBV12-3 or TRBV12-4 to TRBJ2-7, with 10 bases aligning to TRBD2. The ends lost 1 base at V and 2 bases at J; junction bases unmatched: 8. The CDR3 is made up of 17 amino acids. CDR3 residues: CASSLGASGSLPYEQYF. CDR3 coding DNA: TGTGCCAGCAGTTTAGGGGCTAGCGGGAGTCTCCCCTACGAGCAGTACTTC.

The chain couples TRBV20-1 to TRBJ1-1, with 7 nucleotides matching TRBD1. The CDR3 contains 15 residues. Germline V gives CDR1 DFQATT, CDR2 SNEGSKA (reference sequence). The V gene end was trimmed by 2 bases and the J gene end by 2 bases; junction bases not matched to a gene: 8. The CDR3 protein is CSARTQTGRNTEAFF. The CDR3 region has the DNA TGCAGTGCTAGAACCCAGACAGGGAGAAACACTGAAGCTTTCTTT.

The chain joins TRBV12-3 or TRBV12-4 to TRBJ1-1; D is unresolved. Trimming removed 3 bases from V and 11 bases from J, with 13 bases in between. CDR3 length: 12 residues. CDR3 in DNA: TGTGCCAGCAGTTTGGACTCCGACCAGGCTTTCTTT. It encodes CASSLDSDQAFF.

This clonotype has just a few counts. The chain is built from TRBV7-3 and TRBJ2-3, with a weak D call TRBD2 (5 bases). This CDR3 is built from 16 residues. Trimming removed 2 bases from V and 1 base from J, with 13 bases in between. Per the germline V gene, CDR1 is SGHTA and CDR2 is FQGTGA. CDR3 bases: TGTGCCAGCAGCTTAGCGGGCGGAGGTGGCACAGATACGCAGTATTTT. Its protein product is CASSLAGGGGTDTQYF. Complete variable domain (other parts from reference TRBV7-3 and TRBJ2-3): GAGVSQTPSNKVTEKGKYVELRCDPISGHTALYWYRQSLGQGPEFLIYFQGTGAADDSGLPNDRFFAVRPEGSVSTLKIQRTERGDSAVYLCASSLAGGGGTDTQYFGPGTRLTVL.

This clonotype showed up just once. Possible read error: a much larger clone is one base away. This chain connects TRBV7-9 to TRBJ1-1; D unclear. V gave up 2 bases and J gave up 1 base, with 14 bases separating them. Germline V CDR1 and CDR2: SEHNR, FQNEAQ (reference sequence). The CDR3 is 16 amino acids. DNA for the CDR3: TGTGCCAGCAGCTTAAGGTCTGAGGGTAAGAACACTGAAGCTTTCTTT. This encodes CASSLRSEGKNTEAFF.

This chain joins TRBV2 and TRBJ2-7, with D possibly TRBD2 on 5 matching bases. The CDR3 length is 21 residues. The germline CDR1 and CDR2 sequences are SNHLY and FYNNEI. The germline V and J ends were trimmed by 4 bases and 0 bases, with 31 bases remaining between them. The CDR3 protein is CASSVSGNPLDASFFSYEQYF. In DNA, the CDR3 is TGTGCCAGCAGTGTGTCCGGGAACCCCCTGGATGCGTCGTTTTTCTCCTACGAGCAGTACTTC.

Only a few counts were recorded for this clonotype. This chain connects TRBV6-1 to TRBJ2-7; 8 positions agree with TRBD1. CDR1 and CDR2 from the germline V gene are MNHNS and SASEGT. The trim removed 9 bases at V and 4 bases at J, leaving 8 bases unmatched. This CDR3 spans 13 amino acids. The CDR3 nucleotides read TGTGCCAGACCAAGGACAGGGCGATACGAGCAGTACTTC. Translating gives CARPRTGRYEQYF.

The V call is TRBV3-1, the J call TRBJ2-4; TRBD1 aligns across 9 bases. The ends lost 1 base at V and 5 bases at J; junction bases unmatched: 6. CDR1 is LGHDT, CDR2 YNNKEL, per germline (reference sequence). This CDR3 is 16 amino acids long. This chain's CDR3 is CASSQAGTGWENIQYF. The DNA for the CDR3 is TGTGCCAGCAGCCAAGCCGGGACAGGGTGGGAAAACATTCAGTACTTC.

This sequence joins TRBV25-1 and TRBJ2-2; tentatively, D is TRBD2 (7 bases). CDR1 is MGHDK and CDR2 is SYGVNS in the germline V gene. Trimming cost V 5 bases and J 4 bases, with 20 bases left between them. This CDR3 is 17 amino acids long. For the CDR3, the DNA is TGTGCCAGCAGTAATGGGGGGGCAGGGATTAGCACCGGGGAGCTGTTTTTT. Translated, it gives CASSNGGAGISTGELFF.

This chain connects TRBV6-1 to TRBJ1-1; 7 bases match TRBD1. V lost 2 bases and J lost 4; bases outside the gene matches: 10. The CDR3 spans 16 residues. Germline lookup yields CDR1 MNHNS and CDR2 SASEGT. The DNA for the CDR3 is TGTGCCAGCAGTGAAAGTTGGAGGGGGCGCGGCACTGAAGCTTTCTTT. Its protein is CASSESWRGRGTEAFF.

Written as DNA, the CDR3 is TGTGCCAGCAGTCACCAAACCGGGCTAGAGGTGCGGGAGCAGTACTTC. Residues: CASSHQTGLEVREQYF. The chain joins TRBV27 to TRBJ2-7; D is undetermined. CDR1 is MNHEY and CDR2 is SMNVEV in the germline V gene (reference sequence). CDR3 size: 16 residues. The germline V and J ends were trimmed by 5 bases and 7 bases, with 24 bases remaining between them.

The chain couples TRBV28 to TRBJ1-1; tentative D call: TRBD1 (5 bases). V was clipped by 6 bases and J by 4 bases, with 15 bases between them. CDR1 MDHEN and CDR2 SYDVKM come from the germline V gene. This CDR3 is 14 amino acids long. The DNA for the CDR3 is TGTGCCAGCAGGGATCCGGGTGGGGGCACTGAAGCTTTCTTT. Amino acids: CASRDPGGGTEAFF.

On this clonotype itself: The junction departs from the called germline gene at one end, perhaps through a read error. CDR3 sequence reads: CASSPAFDRERYF. CDR3 sequence (DNA): TGTGCCAGCAGCCCCGCCTTTGACCGGGAGCGGTACTTC. The chain recombines TRBV5-5 with TRBJ2-7, with D possibly matching TRBD2 (6 bases). The CDR3 contains 13 residues. From germline, CDR1 is SGHKS and CDR2 YYEKEE (reference sequence).

This clonotype has a count of ten or more. This chain joins TRBV28 and TRBJ1-2; D may be TRBD1 (6 bases). The CDR3 sequence is 15 residues long. Germline CDR1 MDHEN, CDR2 SYDVKM. The V and J ends lost 5 bases and 5 bases respectively, with 18 bases between them. Written as DNA, the CDR3 is TGTGCCAGCAGTCCCCGGGACACGGAGGCTTATGGCTACACCTTC. It codes for CASSPRDTEAYGYTF.

This chain links TRBV24-1 with TRBJ1-2; the D is unclear. This CDR3 spans 13 amino acids. The germline V gene has CDR1 KGHDR and CDR2 SFDVKD. V lost 1 base and J 8 bases, leaving 10 bases between the germline ends. The CDR3 bases are TGTGCCACCAGTGATTTTACGGGAGAAGGCTACACCTTC. Its translation is CATSDFTGEGYTF.